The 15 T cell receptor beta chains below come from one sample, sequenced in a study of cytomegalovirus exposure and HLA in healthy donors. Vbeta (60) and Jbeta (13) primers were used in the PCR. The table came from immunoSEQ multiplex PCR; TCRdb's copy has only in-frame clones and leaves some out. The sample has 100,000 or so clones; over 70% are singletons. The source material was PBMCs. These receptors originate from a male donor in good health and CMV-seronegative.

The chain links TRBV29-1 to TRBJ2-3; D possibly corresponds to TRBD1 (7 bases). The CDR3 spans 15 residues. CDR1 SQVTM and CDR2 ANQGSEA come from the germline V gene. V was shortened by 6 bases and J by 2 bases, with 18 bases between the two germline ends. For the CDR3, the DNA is TGCAGCGTGGGGAGGAGGGACAGATACACAGATACGCAGTATTTT. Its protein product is CSVGRRDRYTDTQYF.

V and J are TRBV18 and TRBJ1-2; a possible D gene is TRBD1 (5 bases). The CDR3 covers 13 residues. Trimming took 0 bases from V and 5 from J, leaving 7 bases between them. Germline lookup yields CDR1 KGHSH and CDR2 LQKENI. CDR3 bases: TGTGCCAGCTCACCACCAGGGGCTTATGGCTACACCTTC. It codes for CASSPPGAYGYTF.

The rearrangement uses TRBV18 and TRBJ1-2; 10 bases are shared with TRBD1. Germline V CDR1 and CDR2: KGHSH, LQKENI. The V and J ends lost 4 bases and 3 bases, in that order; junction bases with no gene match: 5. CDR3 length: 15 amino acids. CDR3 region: CASSHRDRGDYGYTF. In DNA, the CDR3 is TGTGCCAGCTCACACCGGGACAGGGGAGACTATGGCTACACCTTC.

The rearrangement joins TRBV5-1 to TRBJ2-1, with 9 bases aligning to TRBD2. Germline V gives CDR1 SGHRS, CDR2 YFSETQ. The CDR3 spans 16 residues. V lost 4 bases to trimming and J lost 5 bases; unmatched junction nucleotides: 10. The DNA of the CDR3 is TGCGCCAGCAGCCCCGGAGGGCTAGCGGGAAACAATGAGCAGTTCTTC. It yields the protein CASSPGGLAGNNEQFF.

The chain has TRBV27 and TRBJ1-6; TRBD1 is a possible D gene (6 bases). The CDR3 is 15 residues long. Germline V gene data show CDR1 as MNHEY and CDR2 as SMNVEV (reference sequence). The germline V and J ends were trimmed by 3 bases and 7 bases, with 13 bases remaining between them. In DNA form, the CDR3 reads TGTGCCAGCAGTTTCCGGGACATTTGGAATTCACCCCTCCACTTT. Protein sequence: CASSFRDIWNSPLHF.

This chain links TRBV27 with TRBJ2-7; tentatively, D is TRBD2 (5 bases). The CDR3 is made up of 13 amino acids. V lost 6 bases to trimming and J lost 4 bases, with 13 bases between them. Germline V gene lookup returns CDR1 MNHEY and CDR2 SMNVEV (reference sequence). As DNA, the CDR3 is TGTGCCAGCAGCCCGAGAAGCGGTTACGAGCAGTACTTC. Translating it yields CASSPRSGYEQYF.

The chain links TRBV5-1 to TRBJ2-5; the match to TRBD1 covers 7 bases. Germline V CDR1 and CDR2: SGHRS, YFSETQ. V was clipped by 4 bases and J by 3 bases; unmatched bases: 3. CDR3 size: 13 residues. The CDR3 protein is CASSRDSKETQYF. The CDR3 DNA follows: TGCGCCAGCAGCCGGGACAGTAAAGAGACCCAGTACTTC.

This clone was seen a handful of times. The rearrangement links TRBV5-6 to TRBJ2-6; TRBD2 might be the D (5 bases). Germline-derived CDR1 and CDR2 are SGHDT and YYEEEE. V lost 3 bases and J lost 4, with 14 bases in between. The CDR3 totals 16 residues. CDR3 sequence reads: CASSYPIGSGANVLTF. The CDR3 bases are TGTGCCAGCAGCTATCCCATAGGGAGCGGGGCCAACGTCCTGACTTTC.

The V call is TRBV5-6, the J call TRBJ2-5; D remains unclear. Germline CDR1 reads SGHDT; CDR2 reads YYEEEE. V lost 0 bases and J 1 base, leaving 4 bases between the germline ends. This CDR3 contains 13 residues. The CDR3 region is CASSLDFQETQYF. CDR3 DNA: TGTGCCAGCAGCTTGGACTTCCAAGAGACCCAGTACTTC.

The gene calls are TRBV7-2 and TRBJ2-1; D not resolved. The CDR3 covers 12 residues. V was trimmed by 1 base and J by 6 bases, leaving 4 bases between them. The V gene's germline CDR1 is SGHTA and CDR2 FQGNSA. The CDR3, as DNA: TGTGCCAGCAGCTTAGATATCAATGAGCAGTTCTTC. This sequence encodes CASSLDINEQFF.

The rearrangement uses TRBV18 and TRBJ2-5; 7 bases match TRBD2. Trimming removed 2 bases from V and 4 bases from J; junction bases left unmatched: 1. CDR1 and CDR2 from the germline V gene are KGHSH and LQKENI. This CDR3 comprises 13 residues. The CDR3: CASSPSGGETQYF. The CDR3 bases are TGTGCCAGCTCACCATCGGGGGGAGAGACCCAGTACTTC.

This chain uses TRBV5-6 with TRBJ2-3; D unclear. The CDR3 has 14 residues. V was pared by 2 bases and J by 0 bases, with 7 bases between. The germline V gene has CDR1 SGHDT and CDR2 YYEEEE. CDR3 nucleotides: TGTGCCAGCAGCTTTGGGCAGAGCACAGATACGCAGTATTTT. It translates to CASSFGQSTDTQYF.

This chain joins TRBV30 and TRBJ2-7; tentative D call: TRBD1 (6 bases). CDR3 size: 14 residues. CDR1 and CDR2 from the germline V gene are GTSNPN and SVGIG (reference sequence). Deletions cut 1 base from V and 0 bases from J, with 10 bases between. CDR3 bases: TGTGCCTGGAGTGACACAGGGAACTCCTACGAGCAGTACTTC. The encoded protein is CAWSDTGNSYEQYF.

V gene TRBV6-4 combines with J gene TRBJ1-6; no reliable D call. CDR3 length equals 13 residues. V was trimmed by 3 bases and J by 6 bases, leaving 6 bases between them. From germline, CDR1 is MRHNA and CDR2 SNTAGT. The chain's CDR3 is CASSERGNSPLHF. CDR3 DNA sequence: TGTGCCAGCAGTGAACGGGGTAATTCACCCCTCCACTTT.

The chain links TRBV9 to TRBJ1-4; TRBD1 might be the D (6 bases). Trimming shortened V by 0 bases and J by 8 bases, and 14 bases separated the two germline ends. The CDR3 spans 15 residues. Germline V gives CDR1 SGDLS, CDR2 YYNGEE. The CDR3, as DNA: TGTGCCAGCAGCGTAGATGAGGGGGAGCGGGAAAAACTGTTTTTT. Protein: CASSVDEGEREKLFF. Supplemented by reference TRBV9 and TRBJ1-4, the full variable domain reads DSGVTQTPKHLITATGQRVTLRCSPRSGDLSVYWYQQSLDQGLQFLIQYYNGEERAKGNILERFSAQQFPDLHSELNLSSLELGDSALYFCASSVDEGEREKLFFGSGTQLSVL.